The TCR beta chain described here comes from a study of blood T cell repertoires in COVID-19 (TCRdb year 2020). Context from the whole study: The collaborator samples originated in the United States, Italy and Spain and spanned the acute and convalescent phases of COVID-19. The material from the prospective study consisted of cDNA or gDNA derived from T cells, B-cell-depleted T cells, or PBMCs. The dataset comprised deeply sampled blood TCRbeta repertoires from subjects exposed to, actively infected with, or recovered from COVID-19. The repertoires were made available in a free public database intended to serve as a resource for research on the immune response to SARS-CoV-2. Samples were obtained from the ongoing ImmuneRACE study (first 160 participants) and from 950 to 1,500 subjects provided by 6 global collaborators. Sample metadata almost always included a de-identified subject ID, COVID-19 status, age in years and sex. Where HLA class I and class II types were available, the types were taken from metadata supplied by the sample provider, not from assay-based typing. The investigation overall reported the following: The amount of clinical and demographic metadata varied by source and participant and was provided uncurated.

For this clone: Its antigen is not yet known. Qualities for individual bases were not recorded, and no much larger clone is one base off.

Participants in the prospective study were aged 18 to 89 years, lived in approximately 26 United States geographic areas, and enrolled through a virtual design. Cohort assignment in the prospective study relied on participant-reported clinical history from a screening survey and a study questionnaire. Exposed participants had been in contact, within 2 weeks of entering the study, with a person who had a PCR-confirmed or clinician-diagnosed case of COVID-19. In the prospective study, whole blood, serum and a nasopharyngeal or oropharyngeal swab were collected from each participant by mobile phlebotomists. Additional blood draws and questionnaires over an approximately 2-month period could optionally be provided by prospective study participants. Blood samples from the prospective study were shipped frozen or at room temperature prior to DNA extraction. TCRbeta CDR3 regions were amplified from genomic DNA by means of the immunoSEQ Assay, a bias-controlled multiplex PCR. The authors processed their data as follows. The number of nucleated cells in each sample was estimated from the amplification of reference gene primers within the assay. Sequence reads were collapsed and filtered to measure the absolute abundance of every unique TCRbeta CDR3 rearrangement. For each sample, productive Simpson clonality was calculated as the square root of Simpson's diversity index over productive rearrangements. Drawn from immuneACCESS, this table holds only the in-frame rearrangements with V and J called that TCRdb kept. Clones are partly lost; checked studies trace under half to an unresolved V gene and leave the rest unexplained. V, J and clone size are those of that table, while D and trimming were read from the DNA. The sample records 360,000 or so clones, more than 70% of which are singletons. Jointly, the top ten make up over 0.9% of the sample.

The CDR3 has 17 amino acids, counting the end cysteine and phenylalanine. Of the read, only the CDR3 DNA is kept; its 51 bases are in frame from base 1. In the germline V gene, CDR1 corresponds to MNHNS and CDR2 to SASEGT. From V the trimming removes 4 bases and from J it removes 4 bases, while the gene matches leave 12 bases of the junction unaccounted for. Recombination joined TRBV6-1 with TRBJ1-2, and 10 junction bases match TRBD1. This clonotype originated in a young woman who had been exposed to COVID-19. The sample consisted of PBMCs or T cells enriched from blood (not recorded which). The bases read TGTGCCAGCAGTGCCTCTTCCGGGACAGGGGACCCCTATGGCTACACCTTC. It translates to CASSASSGTGDPYGYTF.